The source of this TCR beta chain is a study of beta chain features in type 1 diabetes. This clone turned up a few times. The target antigen is unknown. What was sequenced were expressed TCRB transcripts, since all of the isolated RNA had been reverse transcribed. Some clones are missing from TCRdb's copy, which holds only in-frame ones; the method was immunoSEQ multiplex PCR. Found here are 100,000 to 150,000 clones, around 10% of them singletons; the top ten hold about 0.7%. Every participating donor gave one draw, a heparinised blood sample averaging around 120 mL. Study results and limitations: Sampled from patients, naive, central memory and Treg TCRB repertoires appeared more similar than those sampled from healthy donors. VDJ junctions from type 1 diabetes patients carried fewer insertions and larger deletions. Type 1 diabetes patients showed a moderate but significant shortening of TCRB CDR3s in all four CD4+ subsets.

The TCR sequence derives from a man in his thirties or forties with type 1 diabetes. The specimen was central memory CD4+ T cells from blood.

CDR3 in DNA: TGTGCCAGCAGTACAGGGCACCCCACCACAGATACGCAGTATTTT. This translates into CASSTGHPTTDTQYF. The chain is built from TRBV25-1 and TRBJ2-3, with a tentative D call TRBD1 (6 bases). Trimming pared 5 bases from V and 2 bases from J, leaving 14 bases between. The CDR3 extends over 15 amino acids. CDR1 and CDR2 from the germline V gene are MGHDK and SYGVNS.